Sequencing of this T cell receptor beta chain was carried out in a study of shared clonotypes between healthy human individuals. Study-wide results and caveats: Sorted-subset sequencing was shown by rarefaction to be incomplete despite large depth. The generation probabilities recorded for non-shared clonotypes fell below those of clonotypes shared by all four donors.

Germline trimming cut 7 bases from V and 1 base from J; bases unmatched to any gene: 6. Germline lookup yields CDR1 SEHNR and CDR2 FQNEAQ (reference sequence). The CDR3 covers 16 residues. Points on this clone: Antigen unknown.

Terminally differentiated effector memory CD45RA+ cells were left out of the naive CD8 fraction, which was CD45RO-negative and positively selected for CCR7. The donors, all of them Caucasian adults, lived in Nashville, Tennessee. Using immunoSEQ multiplex PCR, the repertoire was profiled, and TCRdb retains in-frame clones only, with some absent. The sample includes about 2.1 million clones, 93% of them seen just once. This rearrangement joins TRBV7-9 to TRBJ2-7; 14 bases are shared with TRBD2. Sequenced input: naive CD8+ T cells from PBMCs. This TCR derives from a man aged 18 to 29 in good health. Some clones in this sample may be carry-over from other donors' samples. CDR3 DNA: TGTGCCAGCACCCCCGGACTAGCGGGGGGATCCTACGAGCAGTACTTC. It specifies CASTPGLAGGSYEQYF.